Given below is one T cell receptor beta chain in context. Antigen: not known. V lost 6 bases to trimming and J lost 3 bases, with 2 bases between them. The CDR3 spans 10 residues. Germline lookup yields CDR1 MRHNA and CDR2 SNTAGT. Produced via immunoSEQ multiplex PCR; TCRdb's table is partial and in-frame only. The table has under 80,000 clones, approximately 88% seen once. This specimen belongs to a study of OX40 agonist ivuxolimab in advanced cancers. Findings and caveats of the study: Both CD4+ and CD8+ T cell populations in blood had undergone clonal expansion by week 6 at 0.1 to 3.0 mg/kg. Individuals who were partial responders at 0.1-3.0 mg/kg had clonal expansion that ranked among the lowest.

This chain joins TRBV6-4 and TRBJ2-5; D not resolved. The sequencing used CD4+ or CD8+ T cells sorted from blood, collected in a trial of the OX40 agonist ivuxolimab. The origin of this receptor is an adult with an advanced solid tumor such as melanoma, head and neck, liver or kidney cancer. The CDR3 reads CASRKETQYF. The CDR3 DNA reads as TGTGCCAGCAGGAAAGAGACCCAGTACTTC.